This paragraph reports one T cell receptor beta chain. The data stem from a study of OX40 agonist ivuxolimab in advanced cancers. Produced via immunoSEQ multiplex PCR; TCRdb's table is partial and in-frame only. The data contain tens of thousands of clones, around 89% of them singletons. Germline lookup yields CDR1 SGHRS and CDR2 YFSETQ. V was shortened by 4 bases and J by 7 bases, with 14 bases between the two germline ends. There are 13 residues in the CDR3. This TCR came from an adult with an advanced solid tumor such as melanoma, head and neck, liver or kidney cancer. This sample comprised CD4+ or CD8+ T cells sorted from blood, obtained in a trial of the OX40 agonist ivuxolimab. J is TRBJ2-5 and V is TRBV5-1; maybe TRBD1 (6 bases). The DNA of the CDR3 is TGCGCCAGCAGCACAACAGGGCAGGGGACCCAGTACTTC. It encodes CASSTTGQGTQYF.